Presented here are 19 T cell receptor beta chains from one specimen sequenced in a study of blood T cell repertoires in COVID-19. Assay: immunoSEQ multiplex PCR; the TCRdb copy retains only in-frame clones and omits some. Of under 500,000 clones in the sample, about 89% were seen once. The sequenced sample consisted of peripheral blood. All receptors come from a woman in her twenties or thirties with acute or convalescent COVID-19.

The chain employs TRBV28 and TRBJ1-1; 7 bases line up with TRBD1. Germline CDR1 MDHEN, CDR2 SYDVKM. The CDR3 totals 15 residues. Unmatched junction bases numbered 5, after V lost 3 bases and J lost 1 base. The CDR3 DNA sequence: TGTGCCAGCAGTTTGGTGGGACAGAAGAACACTGAAGCTTTCTTT. Residues: CASSLVGQKNTEAFF. The variable domain in full, with the rest retrieved from reference TRBV28 and TRBJ1-1, is DVKVTQSSRYLVKRTGEKVFLECVQDMDHENMFWYRQDPGLGLRLIYFSYDVKMKEKGDIPEGYSVSREKKERFSLILESASTNQTSMYLCASSLVGQKNTEAFFGQGTRLTVV.

The chain combines TRBV30 with TRBJ1-1; TRBD1 is a possible D gene (5 bases). The CDR3 is 13 residues long. Germline lookup yields CDR1 GTSNPN and CDR2 SVGIG (reference sequence). V was cut by 1 base and J by 2 bases, with 8 bases left in between. Here the CDR3 DNA reads TGTGCCTGGAGTGACGGACAAAACACTGAAGCTTTCTTT. It translates to CAWSDGQNTEAFF.

Here the CDR3 DNA reads TGTGCCAGCAGCACCCCGGGGGGGGGCGGCGAGTCACCCCTCCACTTT. It is translated as CASSTPGGGGESPLHF. The chain joins TRBV7-9 to TRBJ1-6, with D perhaps TRBD1 (6 bases). Germline loops: CDR1 SEHNR, CDR2 FQNEAQ (reference sequence). V shed 5 bases and J shed 10 bases, with 21 bases lying between them. This CDR3 region has 16 residues.

The chain has TRBV24-1 and TRBJ1-2, with a weak D call TRBD1 (5 bases). The ends were cut back, 1 base at V and 6 bases at J, with 11 bases in the middle. Germline loops: CDR1 KGHDR, CDR2 SFDVKD. CDR3 size: 14 residues. CDR3 in amino acids: CATSDFSRAHGYTF. The DNA for the CDR3 is TGTGCCACCAGTGATTTCAGCAGGGCCCATGGCTACACCTTC.

The chain carries TRBV20-1 and TRBJ1-2, with D possibly TRBD1 on 6 matching bases. V was trimmed by 3 bases and J by 2 bases, leaving 19 bases between them. CDR3 length equals 16 residues. Looked up from germline, CDR1 is DFQATT and CDR2 is SNEGSKA (reference sequence). This CDR3 reads CSASWTVGAQNYGYTF. The CDR3 DNA reads as TGCAGTGCTAGTTGGACAGTTGGAGCACAAAACTATGGCTACACCTTC.

The gene calls are TRBV29-1 and TRBJ2-5; the match to TRBD2 covers 10 bases. Germline CDR1 reads SQVTM; CDR2 reads ANQGSEA. The CDR3 spans 13 residues. V lost 7 bases, J lost 5 bases, and 7 bases stayed unmatched. CDR3 region: CSGSGGSWETQYF. CDR3 nucleotide sequence: TGCAGCGGTAGCGGGGGGTCGTGGGAGACCCAGTACTTC.

The CDR3 region is CATSGKADGTGIEQFF. The CDR3 nucleotides are TGTGCCACCAGTGGTAAGGCAGACGGGACAGGGATTGAGCAGTTCTTC. The V call is TRBV24-1, the J call TRBJ2-1; 9 bases are a match to TRBD1. CDR3 size: 16 residues. CDR1 is KGHDR, CDR2 SFDVKD, per germline. V lost 5 bases and J lost 9; bases outside the gene matches: 13.

The chain joins TRBV3-1 (or the pseudogene TRBV3-2) to TRBJ2-1; 10 nucleotides agree with TRBD2. V shed 1 base and J 4 bases; nucleotides not matched to a gene: 7. The CDR3 is 17 residues long. Germline lookup yields CDR1 LGHDT and CDR2 YNNKEL (reference sequence). The CDR3 DNA follows: TGTGCCAGCAGCCAAGGTTTAGCGGGGGGCTTATACAATGAGCAGTTCTTC. Translation gives CASSQGLAGGLYNEQFF.

This rearrangement joins TRBV11-2 to TRBJ1-1, with D maybe TRBD1 (6 bases). The germline CDR1 and CDR2 sequences are SGHAT and FQNNGV. Between the trimmed V and J ends, which lost 5 bases and 7 bases, there was a span of 8 bases. The CDR3 consists of 11 residues. CDR3 sequence: CASSRTVEAFF. The CDR3, as DNA: TGTGCCAGCAGCAGGACAGTTGAAGCTTTCTTT.

The chain has TRBV6-5 and TRBJ2-1; D not certain. The germline V and J ends were trimmed by 4 bases and 9 bases, with 7 bases remaining between them. Germline V gives CDR1 MNHEY, CDR2 SVGAGI. The CDR3 totals 11 residues. CDR3 loop: CASSFWSEQFF. The CDR3 nucleotides are TGTGCCAGCAGTTTCTGGAGTGAGCAGTTCTTC.

The chain employs TRBV18 and TRBJ2-3; TRBD1 matches at 8 bases. Germline V gives CDR1 KGHSH, CDR2 LQKENI. Trimming removed 3 bases from V and 3 bases from J; junction bases left unmatched: 5. CDR3 length: 15 residues. The CDR3 is CASSPGDRYTDTQYF. DNA of the CDR3: TGTGCCAGCTCACCCGGGGACAGGTATACAGATACGCAGTATTTT.

The chain has TRBV7-9 and TRBJ1-1, with 8 bases that match TRBD1. This CDR3 is built from 17 residues. Unmatched junction bases numbered 13, after V lost 4 bases and J lost 3 bases. The germline V gene encodes CDR1 SEHNR and CDR2 FQNEAQ (reference sequence). The CDR3 DNA reads TGTGCCAGCAGCTACGGACAGGGATCGGGACTCGACACTGAAGCTTTCTTT. Encoded protein: CASSYGQGSGLDTEAFF.

The V gene is TRBV6-2 or TRBV6-3, the J gene TRBJ2-7; D may be TRBD1 (5 bases). Trimming stripped 2 bases from V and 0 bases from J, with 11 bases between. The CDR3 covers 15 residues. Germline values: CDR1 MNHEY, CDR2 SVGEGT. The CDR3 region is CASSYVLDISYEQYF. CDR3 sequence (DNA): TGTGCCAGCAGTTACGTTTTGGACATCTCCTACGAGCAGTACTTC.

The V and J genes are TRBV29-1 and TRBJ2-7, with 9 bases aligning to TRBD1. CDR3 length: 14 residues. With V trimmed by 4 bases and J by 7 bases, 11 bases remained unmatched. In germline, CDR1 is SQVTM, CDR2 ANQGSEA. CDR3 nucleotide sequence: TGCAGCGTTGTCGAAGGGACAGGGCTAGGTGAGCAGTACTTC. Residues: CSVVEGTGLGEQYF.

This clone was seen once. The chain couples TRBV5-1 to TRBJ2-7; 8 bases agree with TRBD1. Germline lookup yields CDR1 SGHRS and CDR2 YFSETQ. There are 19 residues in the CDR3. The ends lost 4 bases at V and 2 bases at J; junction bases unmatched: 20. In DNA form, the CDR3 reads TGCGCCAGCAGCCCTTTCACCTTAAAAAGGACAGGGCAAACCTACGAGCAGTACTTC. Encoded protein: CASSPFTLKRTGQTYEQYF.

The chain is built from TRBV15 and TRBJ2-3; no reliable D call. The CDR3 is 16 residues long. Germline CDR1 and CDR2: LNHNV and YYDKDF (reference sequence). V was cut by 1 base and J by 2 bases, with 13 bases left in between. The CDR3 loop reads CATSRGLNPPTDTQYF. The CDR3 DNA follows: TGTGCCACCAGCAGAGGGCTGAACCCACCCACAGATACGCAGTATTTT. Supplemented by reference TRBV15 and TRBJ2-3, the full variable domain reads DAMVIQNPRYQVTQFGKPVTLSCSQTLNHNVMYWYQQKSSQAPKLLFHYYDKDFNNEADTPDNFQSRRPNTSFCFLDIRSPGLGDTAMYLCATSRGLNPPTDTQYFGPGTRLTVL.

The V gene is TRBV6-1, the J gene TRBJ1-1; TRBD1 might be the D (5 bases). V lost 1 base and J 4 bases, leaving 16 bases between the germline ends. The CDR3 has 16 amino acids. Germline loops: CDR1 MNHNS, CDR2 SASEGT. Written as DNA, the CDR3 is TGTGCCAGCAGTGAAGTGCCCGGGGGGGGTTTCACTGAAGCTTTCTTT. Its translation: CASSEVPGGGFTEAFF.

The chain couples TRBV9 to TRBJ2-5, with unresolved D. The CDR3 is 13 amino acids. Germline V CDR1 and CDR2: SGDLS, YYNGEE. V was shortened by 4 bases and J by 5 bases, with 12 bases between the two germline ends. The CDR3 region has the DNA TGTGCCAGCAGCACACAATACACGGAGACCCAGTACTTC. This gives the protein CASSTQYTETQYF.

Concerning this clone itself: The sample contains more than one DNA sequence encoding this CDR3. The chain combines TRBV5-1 with TRBJ2-1; 10 nucleotides line up with TRBD2. Per germline, CDR1 SGHRS and CDR2 YFSETQ. This CDR3 has 16 residues. V shed 0 bases and J 4 bases; nucleotides not matched to a gene: 4. The CDR3: CASSLVASGGYNEQFF. CDR3 coding DNA: TGCGCCAGCAGCTTGGTGGCTAGCGGGGGATACAATGAGCAGTTCTTC. Together with reference TRBV5-1 and TRBJ2-1, the CDR3 gives the full variable domain: KAGVTQTPRYLIKTRGQQVTLSCSPISGHRSVSWYQQTPGQGLQFLFEYFSETQRNKGNFPGRFSGRQFSNSRSEMNVSTLELGDSALYLCASSLVASGGYNEQFFGPGTRLTVL.